There are a few counts of the clone carrying this T cell receptor (beta chain). Its antigen is still unknown. This entry belongs to a study of early T cells in non-severe SARS-CoV-2 infection. Across the whole study: Bulk RNA isolated from unsorted whole blood underwent sequencing; chains were not paired. Study conclusions and caveats: Private and CD4 specificities were missed by VDJdb matching, which favored anti-spike CD8 responses.

V lost 0 bases, J lost 1 base, and 10 bases lay in between. The CDR3 is 17 residues long. Germline-derived CDR1 and CDR2 are LGHNA and YNFKEQ. cDNA molecules, individually, were tagged with unique molecular identifiers. TCRdb reprocessed the 5' RACE reads via MiXCR and lists one record per CDR3 protein. The sample records about 64,000 distinct CDR3 sequences, approximately 14% being singletons. The sequence was collected from an adult who was a healthcare worker with PCR-confirmed SARS-CoV-2 infection or an uninfected control (not recorded which). The sequencing sample was made of whole blood. The chain recombines TRBV4-2 with TRBJ2-6, with a tentative D call TRBD2 (5 bases). CDR3 in amino acids: CASSQDNSGSGANVLTF. The CDR3 nucleotides are TGTGCCAGCAGCCAAGATAATTCGGGATCTGGGGCCAACGTCCTGACTTTC.